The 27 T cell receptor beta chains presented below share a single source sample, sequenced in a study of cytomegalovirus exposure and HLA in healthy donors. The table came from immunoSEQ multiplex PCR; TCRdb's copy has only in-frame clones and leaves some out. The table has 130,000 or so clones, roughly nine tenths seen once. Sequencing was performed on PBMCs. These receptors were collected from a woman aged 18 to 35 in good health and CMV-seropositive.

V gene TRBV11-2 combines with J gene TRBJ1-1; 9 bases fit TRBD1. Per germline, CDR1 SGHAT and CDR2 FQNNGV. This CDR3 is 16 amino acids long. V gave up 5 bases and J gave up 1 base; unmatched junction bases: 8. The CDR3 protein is CASSRGTGRENTEAFF. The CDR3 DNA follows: TGTGCCAGCAGCAGAGGGACAGGGCGAGAGAACACTGAAGCTTTCTTT.

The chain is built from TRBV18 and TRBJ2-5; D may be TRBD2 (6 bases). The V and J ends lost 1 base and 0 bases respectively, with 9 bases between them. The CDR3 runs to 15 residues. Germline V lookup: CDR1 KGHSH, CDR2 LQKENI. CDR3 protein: CASSPRGGDQETQYF. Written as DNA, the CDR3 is TGTGCCAGCTCACCACGTGGAGGGGACCAAGAGACCCAGTACTTC. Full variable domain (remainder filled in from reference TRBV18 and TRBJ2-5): NAGVMQNPRHLVRRRGQEARLRCSPMKGHSHVYWYRQLPEEGLKFMVYLQKENIIDESGMPKERFSAEFPKEGPSILRIQQVVRGDSAAYFCASSPRGGDQETQYFGPGTRLLVL.

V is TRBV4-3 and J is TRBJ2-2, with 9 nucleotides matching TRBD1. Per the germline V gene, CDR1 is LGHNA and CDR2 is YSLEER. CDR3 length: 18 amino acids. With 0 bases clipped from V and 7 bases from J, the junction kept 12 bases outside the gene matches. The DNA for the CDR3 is TGCGCCAGCAGCCAAGACCCAGGGACAGGGCTCGGGGACGGGGAGCTGTTTTTT. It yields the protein CASSQDPGTGLGDGELFF.

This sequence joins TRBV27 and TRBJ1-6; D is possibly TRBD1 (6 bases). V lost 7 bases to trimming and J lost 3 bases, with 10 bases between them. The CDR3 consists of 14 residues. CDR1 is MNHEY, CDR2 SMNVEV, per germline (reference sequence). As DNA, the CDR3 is TGTGCCAGCAACCCACAGGGCTATAATTCACCCCTCCACTTT. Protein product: CASNPQGYNSPLHF.

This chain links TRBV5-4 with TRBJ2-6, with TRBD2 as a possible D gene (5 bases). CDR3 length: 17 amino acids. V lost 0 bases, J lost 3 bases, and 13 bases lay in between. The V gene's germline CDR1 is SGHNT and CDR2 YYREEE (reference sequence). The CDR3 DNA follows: TGTGCCAGCAGCTTGGACGGGGTGGGAGTTGGGGCCAACGTCCTGACTTTC. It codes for CASSLDGVGVGANVLTF.

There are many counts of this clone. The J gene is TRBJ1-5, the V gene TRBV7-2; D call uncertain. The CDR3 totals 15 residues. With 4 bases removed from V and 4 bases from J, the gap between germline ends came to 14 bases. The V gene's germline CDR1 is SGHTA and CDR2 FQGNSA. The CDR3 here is CASSSGLPQNQPQHF. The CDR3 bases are TGTGCCAGCAGCTCCGGACTGCCCCAAAATCAGCCCCAGCATTTT.

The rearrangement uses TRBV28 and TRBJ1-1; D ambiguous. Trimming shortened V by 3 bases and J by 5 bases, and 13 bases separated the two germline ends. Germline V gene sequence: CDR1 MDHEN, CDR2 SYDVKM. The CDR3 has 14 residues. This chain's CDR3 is CASSFPGLSTEAFF. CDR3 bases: TGTGCCAGCAGTTTTCCGGGTCTTTCGACTGAAGCTTTCTTT. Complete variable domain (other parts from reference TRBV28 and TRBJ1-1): DVKVTQSSRYLVKRTGEKVFLECVQDMDHENMFWYRQDPGLGLRLIYFSYDVKMKEKGDIPEGYSVSREKKERFSLILESASTNQTSMYLCASSFPGLSTEAFFGQGTRLTVV.

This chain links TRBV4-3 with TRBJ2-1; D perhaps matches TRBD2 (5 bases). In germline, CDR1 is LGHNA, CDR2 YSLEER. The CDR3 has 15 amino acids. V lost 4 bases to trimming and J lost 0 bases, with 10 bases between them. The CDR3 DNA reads TGCGCCAGCAGCCCCGAGGGAAGCTCCTACAATGAGCAGTTCTTC. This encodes CASSPEGSSYNEQFF.

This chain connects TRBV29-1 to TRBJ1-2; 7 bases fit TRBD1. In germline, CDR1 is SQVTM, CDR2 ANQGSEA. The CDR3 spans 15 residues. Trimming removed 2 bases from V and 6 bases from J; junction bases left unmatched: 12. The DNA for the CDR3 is TGCAGCGTTGAATCGAAAAGACAGGGTACAAATGGCTACACCTTC. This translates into CSVESKRQGTNGYTF.

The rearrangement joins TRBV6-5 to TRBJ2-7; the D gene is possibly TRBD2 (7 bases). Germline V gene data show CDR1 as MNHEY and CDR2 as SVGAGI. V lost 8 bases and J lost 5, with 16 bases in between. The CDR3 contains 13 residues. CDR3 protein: CASFPEGGDEQYF. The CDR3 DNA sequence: TGTGCCAGCTTCCCTGAAGGGGGGGACGAGCAGTACTTC.

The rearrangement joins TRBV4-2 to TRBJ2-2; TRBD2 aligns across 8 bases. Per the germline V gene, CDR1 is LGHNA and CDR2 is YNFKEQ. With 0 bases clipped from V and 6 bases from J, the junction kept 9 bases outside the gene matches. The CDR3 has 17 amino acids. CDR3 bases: TGTGCCAGCAGCCAAGATAGCGGGGACCCTACGCCCGGGGAGCTGTTTTTT. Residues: CASSQDSGDPTPGELFF.

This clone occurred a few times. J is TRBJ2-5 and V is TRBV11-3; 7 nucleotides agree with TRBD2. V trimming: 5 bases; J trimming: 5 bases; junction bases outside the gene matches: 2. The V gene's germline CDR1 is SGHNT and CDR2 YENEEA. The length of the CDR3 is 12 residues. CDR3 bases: TGTGCCAGCAGCCGGGGAGGGGAGACCCAGTACTTC. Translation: CASSRGGETQYF.

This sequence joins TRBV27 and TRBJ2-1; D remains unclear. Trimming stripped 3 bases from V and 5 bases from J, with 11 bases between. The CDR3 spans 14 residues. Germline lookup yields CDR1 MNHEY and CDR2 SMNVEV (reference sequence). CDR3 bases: TGTGCCAGCAGTTTCTTCGCTACCGACAATGAGCAGTTCTTC. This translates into CASSFFATDNEQFF.

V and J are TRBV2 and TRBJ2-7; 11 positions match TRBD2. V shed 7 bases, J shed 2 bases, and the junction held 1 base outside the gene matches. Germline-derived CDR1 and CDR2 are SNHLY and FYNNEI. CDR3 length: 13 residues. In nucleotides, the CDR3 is TGTGCCAGCACTAGCGGGGGGCCCTACGAGCAGTACTTC. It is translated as CASTSGGPYEQYF.

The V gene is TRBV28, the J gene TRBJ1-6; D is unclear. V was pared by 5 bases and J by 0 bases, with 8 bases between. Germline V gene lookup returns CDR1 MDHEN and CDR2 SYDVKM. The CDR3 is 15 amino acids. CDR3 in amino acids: CASSIGSSYNSPLHF. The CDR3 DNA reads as TGTGCCAGCAGTATCGGGAGCTCCTATAATTCACCCCTCCACTTT.

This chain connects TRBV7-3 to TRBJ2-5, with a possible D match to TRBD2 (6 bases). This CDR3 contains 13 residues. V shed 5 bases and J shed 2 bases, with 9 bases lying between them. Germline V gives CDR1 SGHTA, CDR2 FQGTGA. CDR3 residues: CASSGGKQETQYF. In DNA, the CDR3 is TGTGCCAGCAGCGGGGGGAAACAAGAGACCCAGTACTTC.

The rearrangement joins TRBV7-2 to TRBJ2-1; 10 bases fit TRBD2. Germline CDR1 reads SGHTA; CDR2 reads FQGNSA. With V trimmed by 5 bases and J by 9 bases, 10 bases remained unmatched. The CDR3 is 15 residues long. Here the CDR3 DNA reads TGTGCCAGCAGCCGCCAGCGGGGGGGCGACGGTGAGCAGTTCTTC. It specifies CASSRQRGGDGEQFF.

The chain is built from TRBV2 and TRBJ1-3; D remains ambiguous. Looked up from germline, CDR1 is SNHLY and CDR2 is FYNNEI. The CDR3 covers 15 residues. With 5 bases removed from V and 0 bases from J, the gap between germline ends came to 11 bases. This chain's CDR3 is CASSPSGVSGNTIYF. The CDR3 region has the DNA TGTGCCAGCAGTCCTTCCGGGGTCTCTGGAAACACCATATATTTT.

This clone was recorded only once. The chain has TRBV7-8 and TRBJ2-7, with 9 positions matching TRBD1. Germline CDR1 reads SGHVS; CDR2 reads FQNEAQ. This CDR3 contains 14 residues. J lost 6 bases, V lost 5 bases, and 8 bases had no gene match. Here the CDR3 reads CASSPRDRASEQYF. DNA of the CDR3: TGTGCCAGCAGCCCCAGGGACAGGGCATCCGAGCAGTACTTC.

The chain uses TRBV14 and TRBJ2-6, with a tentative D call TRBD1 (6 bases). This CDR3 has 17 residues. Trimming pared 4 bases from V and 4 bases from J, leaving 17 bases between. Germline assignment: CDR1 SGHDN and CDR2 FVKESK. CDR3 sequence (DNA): TGTGCCAGCAGCCCGGTAATGGGGGCGACCGGGGCCAACGTCCTGACTTTC. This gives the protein CASSPVMGATGANVLTF.

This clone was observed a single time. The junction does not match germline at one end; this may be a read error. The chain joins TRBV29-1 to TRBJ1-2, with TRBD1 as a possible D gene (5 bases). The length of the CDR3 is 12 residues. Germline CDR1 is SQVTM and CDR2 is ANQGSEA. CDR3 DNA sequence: TGTTCTGGGGGAGGTATCGAGGATGGCTACACCTTC. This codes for CSGGGIEDGYTF.

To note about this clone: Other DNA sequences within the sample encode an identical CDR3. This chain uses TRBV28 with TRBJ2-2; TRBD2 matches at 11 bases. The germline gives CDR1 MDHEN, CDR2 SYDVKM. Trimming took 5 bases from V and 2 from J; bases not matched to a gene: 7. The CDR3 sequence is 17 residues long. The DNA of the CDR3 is TGTGCCAGCAGTCTCCTAGCGGGGGGCCCCAACACCGGGGAGCTGTTTTTT. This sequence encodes CASSLLAGGPNTGELFF.

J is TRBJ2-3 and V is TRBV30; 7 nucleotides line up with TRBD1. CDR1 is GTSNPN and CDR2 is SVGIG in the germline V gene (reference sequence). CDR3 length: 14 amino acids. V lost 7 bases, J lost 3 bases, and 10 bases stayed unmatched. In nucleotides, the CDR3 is TGTGCCTTCCTGGACAGGTATAGGACAGATACGCAGTATTTT. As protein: CAFLDRYRTDTQYF.

CDR3 nucleotide sequence: TGTGCCAGCAGCTTGGACGGGACAGGTTTGACCAAAAACATTCAGTACTTC. Translated: CASSLDGTGLTKNIQYF. The V call is TRBV7-2, the J call TRBJ2-4, with TRBD1 identical over 8 bases. Germline lookup yields CDR1 SGHTA and CDR2 FQGNSA. Trimming cost V 3 bases and J 2 bases; bases outside gene matches: 9. This CDR3 is 17 amino acids long.

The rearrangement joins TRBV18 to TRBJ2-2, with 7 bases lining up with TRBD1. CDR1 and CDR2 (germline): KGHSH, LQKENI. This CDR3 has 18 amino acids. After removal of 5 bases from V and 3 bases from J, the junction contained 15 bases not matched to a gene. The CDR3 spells CASSAILLTGTDTGELFF. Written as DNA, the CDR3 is TGTGCCAGCTCAGCCATCCTTTTGACAGGGACGGACACCGGGGAGCTGTTTTTT. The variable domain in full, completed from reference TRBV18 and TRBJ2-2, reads NAGVMQNPRHLVRRRGQEARLRCSPMKGHSHVYWYRQLPEEGLKFMVYLQKENIIDESGMPKERFSAEFPKEGPSILRIQQVVRGDSAAYFCASSAILLTGTDTGELFFGEGSRLTVL.

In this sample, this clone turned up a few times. CDR3 loop: CASSYLSGEERYTF. Written as DNA, the CDR3 is TGTGCCAGCAGTTACTTGTCGGGGGAAGAGCGCTACACCTTC. The rearrangement links TRBV6-5 to TRBJ1-2, with D possibly TRBD1 on 5 matching bases. This CDR3 is 14 amino acids long. Germline CDR1 and CDR2: MNHEY and SVGAGI. Trimming took off 1 base at V and 9 bases at J, with 15 bases between the two ends.

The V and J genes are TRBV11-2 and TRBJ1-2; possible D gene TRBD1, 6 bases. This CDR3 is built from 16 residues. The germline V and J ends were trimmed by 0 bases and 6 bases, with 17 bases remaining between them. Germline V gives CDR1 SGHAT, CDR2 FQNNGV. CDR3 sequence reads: CASSLDGTRGRHGYTF. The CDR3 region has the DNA TGTGCCAGCAGCTTAGATGGGACCAGGGGAAGACATGGCTACACCTTC.